These T cell receptor beta chains were read from a single sample in a study of T cell repertoires in cytomegalovirus infection. Antigens of these TCRs are unknown. TCRdb reprocessed the reads with MiXCR, giving one entry per CDR3 protein. Here the sample spans 900,000 to 950,000 distinct CDR3 sequences, approximately 33% being singletons. Here the sequenced sample was cultured CD8+ T cells from PBMCs, taken from culture after CMV antigen stimulation. Receptors were obtained from a human donor in good health (CMV status not recorded). Some clones in this sample may be carry-over from other donors' samples. Each CDR3 is given with its conserved first and last residue. A D gene is named only where the DNA matches it firmly. Size values are once, few and many counts, or a class for expanded clones, and some rows have none.

DNA: TGTGCCACCATGGAGAGGGGGTCAGGAAACACCATATATTTT
CDR3: CATMERGSGNTIYF
D: .
V: TRBV19
J: TRBJ1-3
size: .

DNA: TGCGCCAGCAGCCAAGAGGCGGGGGGGGCGTACAATGAGCAGTTCTTC
CDR3: CASSQEAGGAYNEQFF
D: TRBD2
V: TRBV4-1
J: TRBJ2-1
size: .

DNA: TGTGCCAGCAGCTGGGGGTGGTTAGATAATGAAAAACTGTTTTTT
CDR3: CASSWGWLDNEKLFF
D: .
V: TRBV6-8
J: TRBJ1-4
size: .

DNA: TGTGCCAGCAGCTTAGAAGGCAGCGTAGGTACGCAGTATTTT
CDR3: CASSLEGSVGTQYF
D: .
V: TRBV7-2
J: TRBJ2-3
size: many

DNA: TGTGCCAGCAGCTTAAACGGGGGGGCAGGCGAAAAACTGTTTTTT
CDR3: CASSLNGGAGEKLFF
D: .
V: TRBV7-2
J: TRBJ1-4
size: .

DNA: TGTGCCAGTACAGGGGGGACTTCCACCGGGGAGCTGTTTTTT
CDR3: CASTGGTSTGELFF
D: .
V: TRBV19
J: TRBJ2-2
size: few

DNA: TGTGCCAGCAGTCCGGGGGGGAGTCTGTTCTTC
CDR3: CASSPGGSLFF
D: TRBD2
V: TRBV27
J: TRBJ2-1
size: .

DNA: TGTGCCAGCAGCTTCATCGGTGGTGACACCGGGGAGCTGTTTTTT
CDR3: CASSFIGGDTGELFF
D: .
V: TRBV7-8
J: TRBJ2-2
size: many

DNA: TGTGCCACCCTTTTGGAAGGGGGCGCATCTGGCTACACCTTC
CDR3: CATLLEGGASGYTF
D: TRBD1
V: TRBV10-3
J: TRBJ1-2
size: .

DNA: TGTGCCAGCTGGGAGGGTACGCAGCTTAGGGGCACAGATACGCAGTATTTT
CDR3: CASWEGTQLRGTDTQYF
D: TRBD2
V: TRBV6-2/TRBV6-3
J: TRBJ2-3
size: few

DNA: TGTGCCAGCAGCTTGAGGGCGGGGTCCGATACGCAGTATTTT
CDR3: CASSLRAGSDTQYF
D: .
V: TRBV5-8
J: TRBJ2-3
size: many

DNA: TGCGCCAGCAGCTTTAGGGCGGGGGGGCCGGCAGATACGCAGTATTTT
CDR3: CASSFRAGGPADTQYF
D: TRBD2
V: TRBV5-1
J: TRBJ2-3
size: .

DNA: TGTGCCAGCAGTCCCGTCCGAAACGGGGAGCTGTTTTTT
CDR3: CASSPVRNGELFF
D: .
V: TRBV12-3/TRBV12-4
J: TRBJ2-2
size: .

DNA: TGTGCCAGCAGCCTCCCGGCCTGGGCAGATACGCAGTATTTT
CDR3: CASSLPAWADTQYF
D: .
V: TRBV7-9
J: TRBJ2-3
size: .

DNA: TGTGCCAGCAGCCCCACGGCGGCGGGGGGGCCGGGGGAGCAGTTCTTC
CDR3: CASSPTAAGGPGEQFF
D: TRBD2
V: TRBV7-6
J: TRBJ2-1
size: .

DNA: TGTGCCAGCAGCCTGAACAGGGGGCGGATTGAAGCTTTCTTT
CDR3: CASSLNRGRIEAFF
D: TRBD1
V: TRBV6-2/TRBV6-3
J: TRBJ1-1
size: .

DNA: TGCAGCGTCTACAGGGAAGAGCAGTTCTTC
CDR3: CSVYREEQFF
D: .
V: TRBV29-1
J: TRBJ2-1
size: .